This T cell receptor (beta chain) was retrieved from a study of siplizumab effects on memory and regulatory T cells. The CDR3 contains 13 residues. V lost 4 bases, J lost 5 bases, and 14 bases lay in between. In germline, CDR1 is SQVTM, CDR2 ANQGSEA. Study-level findings and limits: In controls, 26.9% of mappable alloreactive CD4+ clones were Treg-derived on average, versus roughly 63% with siplizumab.

TCR templates, about 97,000 per sample, were assayed. This table comes from immunoSEQ multiplex PCR, and its TCRdb copy is limited to in-frame clones, with some not included. The sample has around 77,000 clones; more than 80% are singletons. This clone was recorded only once. The antigen is unknown. Sequencing was performed on CD8+ T cells sorted from blood. This chain links TRBV29-1 with TRBJ1-1, with a weak D call TRBD1 (6 bases). The receptor was isolated from a human donor in good health. The CDR3 loop reads CSVVTGFGTEAFF. CDR3 DNA: TGCAGCGTTGTTACAGGGTTCGGGACTGAAGCTTTCTTT.